A selection of T cell receptor beta chains follows, all from one sample in a study of T-cell reconstitution after alpha-beta-depleted transplantation in children. Each CDR3 protein gets one entry after TCRdb re-called the PCR reads with MiXCR. Here the sample spans approximately 210,000 distinct CDR3 sequences, just over 14% being singletons. Sequenced material: PBMCs from the stem cell graft donor, taken from the stem cell graft. These receptors were taken from a human donor who donated a stem cell graft to a child with acute lymphoblastic leukemia. CDR3s include the opening cysteine and the closing phenylalanine or tryptophan. The D gene is left open where the match is weak. The size of a clone is reported for some rows only, either as once, few or many, or as a class for expanded clones.

J | size | D | V | CDR3 | DNA
TRBJ2-1 | many | - | TRBV7-6 | CASSLAGAGEQFF | TGTGCCAGCAGCTTAGCGGGGGCGGGTGAGCAGTTCTTC
TRBJ1-1 | many | - | TRBV7-9 | CASSLVEAEAFF | TGTGCCAGCAGCTTAGTGGAGGCTGAAGCTTTCTTT
TRBJ2-1 | many | - | TRBV12-3/TRBV12-4 | CASIYDRNNEQFF | TGTGCCAGCATCTACGACAGGAACAATGAGCAGTTCTTC
TRBJ1-1 | many | - | TRBV12-3/TRBV12-4 | CASSLVVTEAFF | TGTGCCAGCAGTTTGGTGGTCACTGAAGCTTTCTTT
TRBJ2-1 | - | - | TRBV6-1 | CASSRRDPRYNEQFF | TGTGCCAGCAGTCGAAGGGATCCGCGGTACAATGAGCAGTTCTTC
TRBJ1-3 | many | - | TRBV12-3/TRBV12-4 | CASSPYRGRVSGNTIYF | TGTGCCAGCAGCCCCTATCGAGGCAGGGTATCTGGAAACACCATATATTTT
TRBJ1-2 | many | - | TRBV7-2 | CASSPGYYGYTF | TGTGCCAGCAGCCCGGGGTACTATGGCTACACCTTC
TRBJ2-1 | many | TRBD1 | TRBV5-4 | CASSLVGLAGGEQFF | TGTGCCAGCAGCTTGGTGGGTCTAGCAGGGGGTGAGCAGTTCTTC
TRBJ1-1 | many | - | TRBV28 | CATHPAENTEAFF | TGTGCCACCCACCCGGCGGAGAACACTGAAGCTTTCTTT
TRBJ2-7 | few | TRBD2 | TRBV12-3/TRBV12-4 | CASSPTSGREVREQYF | TGTGCCAGCAGTCCAACTAGCGGGAGGGAAGTTCGCGAGCAGTACTTC
TRBJ2-1 | - | - | TRBV11-1 | CASSLRRIGGVRDEQFF | TGTGCCAGCAGCTTAAGAAGGATAGGGGGAGTTCGGGATGAGCAGTTCTTC
TRBJ2-3 | few | - | TRBV21-1 | CASSLRGPDTQYF | TGTGCCAGCAGCCTACGAGGTCCAGATACGCAGTATTTT
TRBJ2-7 | many | TRBD2 | TRBV12-3/TRBV12-4 | CASSRSSGRREQYF | TGTGCCAGCAGTCGAAGTAGCGGGAGACGGGAGCAGTACTTC
TRBJ1-4 | few | - | TRBV27 | CASSLINGHPNEKLFF | TGTGCCAGCAGTTTAATAAATGGACACCCTAATGAAAAACTGTTTTTT
TRBJ2-1 | few | - | TRBV30 | CAWSDTPREQFF | TGTGCCTGGAGTGATACTCCGCGTGAGCAGTTCTTC
TRBJ1-4 | once | - | TRBV5-4 | CASSLGSGEKLFF | TGTGCCAGCAGCTTGGGGAGTGGGGAAAAACTGTTTTTT
TRBJ2-7 | many | - | TRBV5-6 | CASRFGLLDSYEQYF | TGTGCCAGCAGATTCGGACTCCTGGACTCCTACGAGCAGTACTTC
TRBJ2-7 | few | TRBD1 | TRBV12-3/TRBV12-4 | CASSSTPGQKRYEQYF | TGTGCCAGCAGTTCCACCCCGGGACAGAAACGGTACGAGCAGTACTTC
TRBJ2-2 | many | TRBD2 | TRBV20-1 | CSARRASGNTGELFF | TGCAGTGCGCGGCGGGCTAGCGGGAACACCGGGGAGCTGTTTTTT
TRBJ2-2 | - | TRBD2 | TRBV11-3 | CASSLLVSGSNGELFF | TGTGCCAGCAGCTTACTTGTAAGCGGGAGTAACGGGGAGCTGTTTTTT
TRBJ2-7 | - | - | TRBV7-9 | CASSLSREGVEQYF | TGTGCCAGCAGCTTATCCCGGGAAGGGGTCGAGCAGTACTTC
TRBJ2-6 | - | - | TRBV29-1 | CSVALLGGSGANVLTF | TGCAGCGTTGCCCTCCTGGGAGGCTCTGGGGCCAACGTCCTGACTTTC
TRBJ2-6 | few | - | TRBV18 | CASSPLSRDITGANVLTF | TGTGCCAGCTCACCACTTTCCAGGGATATTACTGGGGCCAACGTCCTGACTTTC